This is a list of T cell receptor beta chains from one sample in a study of beta chain features in type 1 diabetes. Produced via immunoSEQ multiplex PCR; TCRdb's table is partial and in-frame only. The table shows some 360,000 clones, with roughly 9.8% occurring only once. Sample: central memory CD4+ T cells from blood. Receptors were obtained from a man aged 30 to 45 with type 1 diabetes. Each CDR3 is given with its conserved first and last residue.

v_gene	j_gene	CDR3aa
TRBV27	TRBJ1-1	CASSSRSGQGKAFF
TRBV7-2	TRBJ1-2	CASSSPWKAGGYTF
TRBV6-1	TRBJ2-1	CASIGSSYNEQFF
TRBV5-8	TRBJ2-1	CASSLEQRGGEFF
TRBV13	TRBJ1-5	CASSAPGTGGQSNQPQHF
TRBV28	TRBJ2-7	CASSPRTSGRLEQYF
TRBV30	TRBJ2-1	CAWSTISGGRHEQFF
TRBV19	TRBJ2-2	CASRTGTNTGELFF
TRBV18	TRBJ2-3	CASSPKAATDTQYF
TRBV5-4	TRBJ2-7	CASSFTGYEQYF
TRBV11-1	TRBJ2-5	CASSLGGPETQYF
TRBV5-4	TRBJ2-1	CASSETGDLYNEQFF
TRBV7-9	TRBJ1-5	CASSSSDREPYQPQHF
TRBV10-3	TRBJ1-5	CAISVDNQPQHF
TRBV7-3	TRBJ2-3	CASSPAFADTQYF
TRBV11-3	TRBJ2-1	CASSFRQGSYNEQFF
TRBV6-5	TRBJ2-2	CASSYGANGGGELFF
TRBV6-1	TRBJ2-7	CASCKTGSYEQYF
TRBV13	TRBJ1-2	CASRAGGDNYGYTF
TRBV14	TRBJ2-7	CASSQGTGSEQYF
TRBV28	TRBJ1-2	CASSTWTGAYGYTF
TRBV4-2	TRBJ2-2	CASSQDLTGLIARELFF
TRBV7-2	TRBJ1-1	CASSLAPGNTEAFF
TRBV20-1	TRBJ2-2	CSAGTGELFF
TRBV6-6	TRBJ1-1	CASSYSPFTEAFF
TRBV7-2	TRBJ2-7	CASRPSYRSSYEQYF
TRBV2	TRBJ2-7	CASSLTGLLGEQYF
TRBV18	TRBJ1-2	CASSLNRDRIYGYTF